This T cell receptor (beta chain) appears in the sequencing data of a study of blood T cell repertoires in COVID-19. The wider study: Some COVID-19 samples were acute and others convalescent; all came from the United States, Italy and Spain. Nucleic acid was either cDNA or gDNA, and it came from T cells, B-cell-depleted T cells, or PBMCs.

Original handling: Amplification with reference gene primers provided the estimates of nucleated cell counts. Sequencing used immunoSEQ multiplex PCR; TCRdb keeps in-frame clones, though not all of them. V and J calls and clone size are given by that table; D and trimming were obtained from the DNA. The table records 200,000 to 300,000 clones, 84% of them present only once. Germline V gene sequence: CDR1 LNHDA, CDR2 SQIVND (reference sequence). The CDR3 loop spans 17 amino acids. The V and J ends lost 0 bases and 1 base respectively, with 15 bases between them. The sequence was collected from a man aged 40-49 years who had recovered from COVID-19. The chain joins TRBV19 to TRBJ1-1; D is uncertain. Sequenced: peripheral blood. CDR3 nucleotides: TGTGCCAGTAGTATAGATCGGGTGCAACGTCAGAACACTGAAGCTTTCTTT. The encoded protein is CASSIDRVQRQNTEAFF. Complete variable domain (other parts from reference TRBV19 and TRBJ1-1): DGGITQSPKYLFRKEGQNVTLSCEQNLNHDAMYWYRQDPGQGLRLIYYSQIVNDFQKGDIAEGYSVSREKKESFPLTVTSAQKNPTAFYLCASSIDRVQRQNTEAFFGQGTRLTVV.